The next 32 T cell receptor beta chains were all read from a single sample in a study of T cell repertoires in cytomegalovirus infection. From the reads, TCRdb called clonotypes with MiXCR, one entry per CDR3 protein. This sample carries fewer than 350,000 distinct CDR3 sequences, roughly a sixth of them seen once, and the ten largest clones take about 12%. The source material was PBMCs. The receptors originated from a human donor in good health (CMV status not recorded). Some clones in this sample may be carry-over from other donors' samples.

This chain joins TRBV20-1 and TRBJ2-7; 10 bases agree with TRBD2. This CDR3 is built from 18 residues. Germline lookup yields CDR1 DFQATT and CDR2 SNEGSKA (reference sequence). CDR3 region: CRGLGASGGSMVDYEQYF. CDR3 in DNA: TGCAGAGGACTAGGGGCTAGCGGGGGTTCCATGGTTGACTACGAGCAGTACTTC.

There are many counts of this clonotype. The chain is built from TRBV12-3 or TRBV12-4 and TRBJ1-1; D not certain. The CDR3 is made up of 16 amino acids. The germline V and J ends were trimmed by 5 bases and 8 bases, with 24 bases remaining between them. CDR3 amino acids: CASSRLQAGPIIEAFF. The DNA of the CDR3 is TGTGCCAGCAGTCGTTTGCAGGCAGGACCTATTATCGAAGCTTTCTTT.

Ten or more counts support this clonotype. V usage is TRBV10-3 and J usage is TRBJ2-3; a possible D gene is TRBD2 (6 bases). CDR1 and CDR2 (germline): ENHRY, SYGVKD. V lost 5 bases and J lost 1, with 10 bases in between. The CDR3 extends over 14 amino acids. CDR3 loop: CAISRGSRTDTQYF. CDR3 DNA sequence: TGTGCCATCAGTCGGGGGTCCCGCACAGATACGCAGTATTTT.

A few counts support this clonotype. The CDR3 protein is CASSFAGAYEQYF. As DNA, the CDR3 is TGTGCCAGCAGCTTTGCAGGAGCCTACGAGCAGTACTTC. The chain uses TRBV7-2 and TRBJ2-7; no definite D call. The length of the CDR3 is 13 residues. CDR1 is SGHTA, CDR2 FQGNSA, per germline. Trimming stripped 3 bases from V and 2 bases from J, with 8 bases between.

As to this clonotype: This clone may be a read error of a much larger clone one base away. The CDR3 loop is CASSLGTFSANTIYF. The CDR3 DNA reads TGTGCCAGCAGCTTAGGGACATTCTCTGCAAACACCATATATTTT. The chain links TRBV7-2 to TRBJ1-3, with D possibly TRBD1 on 5 matching bases. Germline loops: CDR1 SGHTA, CDR2 FQGNSA. The CDR3 is 15 amino acids. The full variable domain, completed using reference TRBV7-2 and TRBJ1-3, is GAGVSQSPSNKVTEKGKDVELRCDPISGHTALYWYRQSLGQGLEFLIYFQGNSAPDKSGLPSDRFSAERTGGSVSTLTIQRTQQEDSAVYLCASSLGTFSANTIYFGEGSWLTVV.

There are a few counts of this clonotype. This chain connects TRBV12-3 or TRBV12-4 to TRBJ2-5, with 9 bases that match TRBD2. The V gene end was trimmed by 2 bases and the J gene end by 5 bases; junction bases not matched to a gene: 12. CDR3 length: 17 amino acids. The CDR3 loop is CASSLLDGGGAVETQYF. For the CDR3, the DNA is TGTGCCAGCAGTTTACTGGATGGCGGGGGGGCGGTGGAGACCCAGTACTTC.

At least ten counts were recorded for this clonotype. The chain combines TRBV7-2 with TRBJ1-6, with D possibly being TRBD1 (6 bases). The V gene's germline CDR1 is SGHTA and CDR2 FQGNSA. This CDR3 is built from 15 residues. The V gene lost 5 bases and the J gene lost 0 bases, with 8 bases spanning the gap. The CDR3, as DNA: TGTGCCAGCAGCCAGGGGAGCTCCTATAATTCACCCCTCCACTTT. Translating gives CASSQGSSYNSPLHF.

This clonotype has more than one count but fewer than ten. The chain employs TRBV18 and TRBJ1-1; D is undetermined. CDR3 size: 13 residues. Germline V gives CDR1 KGHSH, CDR2 LQKENI. V lost 4 bases to trimming and J lost 4 bases, with 10 bases between them. CDR3 sequence (DNA): TGTGCCAGCTCACAGGGCGAAGGCACTGAAGCTTTCTTT. It yields the protein CASSQGEGTEAFF.

This clonotype was observed a few times. The V call is TRBV5-4, the J call TRBJ2-3; the D gene is possibly TRBD2 (7 bases). The CDR3 length is 16 residues. The germline V gene has CDR1 SGHNT and CDR2 YYREEE (reference sequence). V lost 5 bases, J lost 2 bases, and 18 bases lay in between. This CDR3 reads CASRRGGGGHTDTQYF. In DNA form, the CDR3 reads TGTGCCAGCAGACGCGGAGGGGGGGGACACACAGATACGCAGTATTTT.

This clonotype was counted between two and nine times. This chain uses TRBV20-1 with TRBJ1-6, with D possibly matching TRBD1 (6 bases). Germline assignment: CDR1 DFQATT and CDR2 SNEGSKA (reference sequence). CDR3 length: 13 residues. The ends were cut back, 1 base at V and 8 bases at J, with 9 bases in the middle. The CDR3 coding sequence is TGCAGTGCTAGAGGGGCAGGGGATTCACCCCTCCACTTT. Translated: CSARGAGDSPLHF.

This clonotype was counted only a few times. The gene calls are TRBV2 and TRBJ2-3; no definite D call. The germline V gene has CDR1 SNHLY and CDR2 FYNNEI. This CDR3 is built from 13 residues. V was clipped by 7 bases and J by 7 bases, with 15 bases between them. The CDR3 reads CASNGMGPNTQYF. CDR3 sequence (DNA): TGTGCCAGCAATGGTATGGGCCCCAATACGCAGTATTTT.

The rearrangement uses TRBV11-2 and TRBJ1-2; D gene uncertain. This CDR3 has 13 amino acids. Germline assignment: CDR1 SGHAT and CDR2 FQNNGV. Trimming took off 5 bases at V and 4 bases at J, with 11 bases between the two ends. The CDR3 region is CASSPGWGYGYTF. The CDR3 DNA reads TGTGCCAGCAGCCCGGGATGGGGCTATGGCTACACCTTC.

This clonotype was recorded a few times. This rearrangement joins TRBV5-1 to TRBJ2-5; D possibly matches TRBD1 or TRBD2 (5 bases each). CDR1 SGHRS and CDR2 YFSETQ come from the germline V gene. V shed 0 bases and J shed 1 base, with 16 bases lying between them. CDR3 size: 17 residues. The CDR3 reads CASSLAFVGTTQETQYF. The CDR3 region has the DNA TGCGCCAGCAGCTTGGCCTTCGTCGGGACCACCCAAGAGACCCAGTACTTC.

The chain couples TRBV4-2 to TRBJ2-7; perhaps TRBD2 as D (6 bases). Deletions cut 4 bases from V and 3 bases from J, with 13 bases between. The CDR3 runs 14 residues. Germline values: CDR1 LGHNA, CDR2 YNFKEQ. In DNA, the CDR3 is TGTGCCAGCAGCCTGGGGGGAATCGACTACGAGCAGTACTTC. This encodes CASSLGGIDYEQYF.

The chain is built from TRBV6-5 and TRBJ2-5; D is perhaps TRBD1 (5 bases). V lost 2 bases to trimming and J lost 4 bases, with 14 bases between them. Germline V CDR1 and CDR2: MNHEY, SVGAGI. The CDR3 runs to 15 residues. CDR3 nucleotides: TGTGCCAGCAGTTACGGGCGAACAGGTGGAGAGACCCAGTACTTC. Amino acid sequence: CASSYGRTGGETQYF.

Points on this clonotype: It is unclear where the CDR3 begins or ends on the DNA, so no DNA is shown, and the CDR3 is as TCRdb lists it. The chain uses TRBV12-3 or TRBV12-4 and TRBJ1-5. The CDR3 totals 17 residues, both ends included. CDR3 in amino acids: CASSFGEGGYSNQPQHF.

This chain uses TRBV28 with TRBJ1-1; 8 nucleotides align to TRBD1. CDR3 length: 17 amino acids. J was trimmed by 5 bases and V by 3 bases; bases with no gene match: 14. CDR1 is MDHEN, CDR2 SYDVKM, per germline. CDR3 nucleotide sequence: TGTGCCAGCAGTTTCGCTCCACCGGGACAGGATAATACTGAAGCTTTCTTT. It codes for CASSFAPPGQDNTEAFF.

A remark on this clonotype: A junction boundary mismatches the germline segment, possibly from a read error. The rearrangement joins TRBV3-1 to TRBJ2-1, with 7 positions matching TRBD1. This CDR3 has 15 amino acids. The germline gives CDR1 LGHDT, CDR2 YNNKEL (reference sequence). In DNA, the CDR3 is TGTGCCAGCAACCAAGCAGGGGGCTCCTACAATGAGCAGTTCTTC. Protein product: CASNQAGGSYNEQFF.

This clonotype was picked up a small number of times. This rearrangement joins TRBV5-1 to TRBJ1-3, with TRBD1 as a possible D gene (5 bases). This CDR3 contains 15 residues. CDR1 is SGHRS, CDR2 YFSETQ, per germline. Trimming left V 4 bases short and J 0 bases short, with 11 bases between. The CDR3 spells CASSGDGISGNTIYF. The CDR3 coding sequence is TGCGCCAGCAGCGGGGACGGGATCTCTGGAAACACCATATATTTT.

In this sample, this clonotype turned up many times. This chain connects TRBV4-3 to TRBJ2-1, with 9 bases that match TRBD2. CDR3 length: 18 amino acids. Germline V gives CDR1 LGHNA, CDR2 YSLEER. Germline trimming cut 0 bases from V and 4 bases from J; bases unmatched to any gene: 10. The CDR3, as DNA: TGCGCCAGCAGCCAAGATTGGTCGCGGGGGGGCCTTTACAATGAGCAGTTCTTC. Protein sequence: CASSQDWSRGGLYNEQFF.

This chain connects TRBV20-1 to TRBJ1-5; D may be TRBD1 (5 bases). This CDR3 has 14 amino acids. V was trimmed by 6 bases and J by 3 bases, leaving 15 bases between them. In germline, CDR1 is DFQATT, CDR2 SNEGSKA (reference sequence). The DNA for the CDR3 is TGCAGTGCCTCCGTGGGGGTCTACAATCAGCCCCAGCATTTT. This gives the protein CSASVGVYNQPQHF.

In the case of this clonotype: Without the conserved terminal phenylalanine or tryptophan, this CDR3 likely stems from a read error. The chain combines TRBV12-3 or TRBV12-4 with TRBJ2-5; 11 bases are a match to TRBD2. This CDR3 region has 14 residues. With 8 bases clipped from V and 5 bases from J, the junction kept 7 bases outside the gene matches. CDR3 sequence reads: CASLSGGAGETQYS. CDR3 DNA: TGTGCCAGCCTTAGCGGGGGGGCGGGGGAGACCCAGTACTCC.

This clonotype was counted at least ten times. The chain has TRBV6-2 or TRBV6-3 and TRBJ1-1; D is undetermined. Germline CDR1 reads MNHEY; CDR2 reads SVGEGT. This CDR3 is 12 amino acids long. V gave up 7 bases and J gave up 3 bases, with 9 bases separating them. This CDR3 reads CASKAVDTEAFF. In DNA form, the CDR3 reads TGTGCCAGCAAGGCGGTGGACACTGAAGCTTTCTTT.

This clonotype was counted at least ten times. The rearrangement uses TRBV6-2 or TRBV6-3 and TRBJ2-7; 8 positions match TRBD1. V gave up 1 base and J gave up 3 bases; unmatched junction bases: 5. CDR3 length: 15 amino acids. The germline V gene encodes CDR1 MNHEY and CDR2 SVGEGT. The CDR3 bases are TGTGCCAGCAGTTACTGGCGGGACAGGTTCTACGAGCAGTACTTC. This codes for CASSYWRDRFYEQYF.

The chain recombines TRBV6-6 with TRBJ1-2; possibly TRBD1 for D (6 bases). The V end lost 2 bases, the J end lost 4 bases, and 11 bases lay between the germline ends. The CDR3 totals 14 residues. The germline V gene has CDR1 MNHNY and CDR2 SVGAGI (reference sequence). CDR3 residues: CASSYGDRFYGYTF. CDR3 bases: TGTGCCAGCAGTTACGGCGACAGGTTCTATGGCTACACCTTC.

This rearrangement joins TRBV6-8 to TRBJ2-1; 9 positions agree with TRBD2. Trimming removed 4 bases from V and 6 bases from J; junction bases left unmatched: 10. The CDR3 is made up of 16 amino acids. The germline gives CDR1 MNHGY, CDR2 SAAAGT. As DNA, the CDR3 is TGTGCCAGCAGTTCCCCCTATAGCGGGGGAGGCAATGAGCAGTTCTTC. Its protein is CASSSPYSGGGNEQFF.

The chain couples TRBV20-1 to TRBJ2-3; D is perhaps TRBD2 (6 bases). The V end was cut by 5 bases, the J end by 8 bases, with 23 bases between. There are 15 residues in the CDR3. The germline V gene encodes CDR1 DFQATT and CDR2 SNEGSKA (reference sequence). The CDR3 sequence: CSAQRGVPTGGTQYF. The CDR3 region has the DNA TGCAGTGCTCAACGCGGGGTTCCCACCGGGGGTACGCAGTATTTT.

This clonotype has ten or more counts. The CDR3 DNA reads TGCAGCGCCAACCGGGACGGGGCTAACTATGGCTACACCTTC. Its translation: CSANRDGANYGYTF. The J gene is TRBJ1-2, the V gene TRBV29-1; possibly TRBD1 for D (5 bases). The CDR3 has 14 residues. Per the germline V gene, CDR1 is SQVTM and CDR2 is ANQGSEA. V gave up 7 bases and J gave up 0 bases, with 15 bases separating them.

V gene TRBV5-6 combines with J gene TRBJ2-1, with D perhaps TRBD1 (6 bases). CDR1 and CDR2 from the germline V gene are SGHDT and YYEEEE. CDR3 length: 13 amino acids. Trimming pared 8 bases from V and 6 bases from J, leaving 15 bases between. The DNA of the CDR3 is TGTGCCAGTTCAATCAGGGGTTCCAATGAGCAGTTCTTC. Translated: CASSIRGSNEQFF.

This clonotype was seen repeatedly, ten times or more. This chain connects TRBV7-2 to TRBJ1-2, with a possible D match to TRBD1 (6 bases). This CDR3 is 13 amino acids long. V lost 3 bases, J lost 7 bases, and 12 bases lay in between. Germline CDR1 reads SGHTA; CDR2 reads FQGNSA. This CDR3 is CASSLEGGFGYTF. The CDR3 DNA follows: TGTGCCAGCAGCTTGGAGGGGGGATTTGGCTACACCTTC.

Ten or more counts support this clonotype. This chain joins TRBV7-9 and TRBJ1-2, with a tentative D call TRBD1 (6 bases). V dropped 1 base and J dropped 4 bases, with 10 bases sitting between them. From germline, CDR1 is SEHNR and CDR2 FQNEAQ (reference sequence). The CDR3 is 14 amino acids. The CDR3: CASSLEQGFYGYTF. The CDR3 region has the DNA TGTGCCAGCAGCTTAGAGCAGGGGTTCTATGGCTACACCTTC.

The chain carries TRBV28 and TRBJ2-5, with a tentative D call TRBD2 (7 bases). This CDR3 comprises 13 residues. Germline CDR1 and CDR2: MDHEN and SYDVKM. Trimming removed 5 bases at V and 7 bases at J, with 14 bases between. The chain's CDR3 is CASSTTGRGTQYF. The CDR3 nucleotides read TGTGCCAGCAGTACTACAGGGAGGGGGACCCAGTACTTC.